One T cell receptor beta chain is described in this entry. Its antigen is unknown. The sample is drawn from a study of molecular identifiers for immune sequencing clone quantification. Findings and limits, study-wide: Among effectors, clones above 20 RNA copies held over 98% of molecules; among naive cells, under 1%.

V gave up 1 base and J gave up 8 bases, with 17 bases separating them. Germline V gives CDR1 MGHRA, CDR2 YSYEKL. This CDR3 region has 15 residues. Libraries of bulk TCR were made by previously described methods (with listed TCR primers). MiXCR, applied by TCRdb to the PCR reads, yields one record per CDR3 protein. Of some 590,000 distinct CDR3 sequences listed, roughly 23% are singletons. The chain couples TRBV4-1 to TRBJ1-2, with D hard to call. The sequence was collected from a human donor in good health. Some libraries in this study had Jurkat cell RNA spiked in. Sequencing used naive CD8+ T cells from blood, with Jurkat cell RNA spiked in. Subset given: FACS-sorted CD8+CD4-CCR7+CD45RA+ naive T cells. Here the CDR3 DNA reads TGCGCCAGCAGCCAAGGGGTTTTGGCCGCTAAGGGCTACACCTTC. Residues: CASSQGVLAAKGYTF.